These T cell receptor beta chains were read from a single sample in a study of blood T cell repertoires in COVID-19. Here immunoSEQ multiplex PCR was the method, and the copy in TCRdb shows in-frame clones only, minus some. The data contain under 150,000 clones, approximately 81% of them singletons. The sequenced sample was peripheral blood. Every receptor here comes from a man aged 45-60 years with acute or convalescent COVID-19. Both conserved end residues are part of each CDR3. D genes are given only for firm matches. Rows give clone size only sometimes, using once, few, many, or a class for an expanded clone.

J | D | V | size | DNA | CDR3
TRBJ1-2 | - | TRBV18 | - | TGTGCCAGCTCACCGGGCAGGGCTTTCTATGGCTACACCTTC | CASSPGRAFYGYTF
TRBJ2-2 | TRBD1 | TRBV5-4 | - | TGTGCCGGGGGACAGGAGACAAACACCGGGGAGCTGTTTTTT | CAGGQETNTGELFF
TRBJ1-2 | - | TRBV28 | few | TGTGCCAGCAGTCGGGGAGGGTACTACACCTTC | CASSRGGYYTF
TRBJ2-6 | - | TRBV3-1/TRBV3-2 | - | TGTGCCAGCAGCCCAATCCGGGGGGCCAACGTCCTGACTTTC | CASSPIRGANVLTF
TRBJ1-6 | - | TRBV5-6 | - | TGTGCCAGCAGCCTCCATGGGACTGGCAATAATTCACCCCTCCACTTT | CASSLHGTGNNSPLHF
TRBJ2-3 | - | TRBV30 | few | TGTGCCTGGGTCCCGACGGAGCGGGCTAGCACAGATACGCAGTATTTT | CAWVPTERASTDTQYF
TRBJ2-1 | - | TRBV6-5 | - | TGTGCCAGCACCAAAACTCGTTCCTACAATGAGCAGTTCTTC | CASTKTRSYNEQFF
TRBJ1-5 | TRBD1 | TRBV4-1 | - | TGCGCCAGCAGCCGCACCCAGGGGGGCCTTAATCAGCCCCAGCATTTT | CASSRTQGGLNQPQHF
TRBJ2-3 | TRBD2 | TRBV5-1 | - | TGCGCCAGCAGCCGCGGGGTAGCGGGTACAGATACGCAGTATTTT | CASSRGVAGTDTQYF
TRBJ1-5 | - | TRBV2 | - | TGTGCCAGCTCCGCGGAGGATCAGCCCCAGCATTTT | CASSAEDQPQHF
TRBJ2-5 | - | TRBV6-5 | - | TGTGCCAGCAGTTACTTCGTGGAGGCGGGGACCCAGTACTTC | CASSYFVEAGTQYF
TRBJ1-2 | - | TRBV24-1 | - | TGTGCCACCCAGAGAGACGGCGGGGGGGGCTACACCTTC | CATQRDGGGGYTF
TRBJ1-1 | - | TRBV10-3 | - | TGTGCCATCAGTGCACCGCAGGGGATAGCTGAAGCTTTCTTT | CAISAPQGIAEAFF
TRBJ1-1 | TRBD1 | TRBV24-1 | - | TGTGCCACCAGTGAAGAAGAATGGACAGGGACCGACACTGAAGCTTTCTTT | CATSEEEWTGTDTEAFF
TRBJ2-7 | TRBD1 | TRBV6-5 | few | TGTGCCAGCAGTAAGGGGGACAGGGGATACGAGCAGTACTTC | CASSKGDRGYEQYF
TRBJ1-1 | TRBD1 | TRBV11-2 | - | TGTGCCATCGGACAGGCGAACACTGAAGCTTTCTTT | CAIGQANTEAFF
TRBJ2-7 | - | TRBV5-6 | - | TGTGCCAGCAGCCGAACCTTTAGCTCCTACGAGCAGTACTTC | CASSRTFSSYEQYF
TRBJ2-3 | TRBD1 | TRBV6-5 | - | TGTGCCAGCAGTTCGGGACAGGGCCGCACAGATACGCAGTATTTT | CASSSGQGRTDTQYF
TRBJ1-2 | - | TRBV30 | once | TGTGCCTGGAGTGTACGTGGGGCAGGGGGCTACACCTTC | CAWSVRGAGGYTF
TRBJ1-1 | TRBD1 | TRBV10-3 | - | TGTGCCATCAGTGAGTTGGGACAGGGCGTTAAGAACACTGAAGCTTTCTTT | CAISELGQGVKNTEAFF
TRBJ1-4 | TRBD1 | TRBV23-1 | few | TGCGCCAGCAGTCAATCGCGGTACACGACGGACAGGGGCCACCCAACTAATGAAAAACTGTTTTTT | CASSQSRYTTDRGHPTNEKLFF
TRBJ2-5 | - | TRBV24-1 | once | TGTGCCACCAGTGACTATAGCTACCAAGAGACCCAGTACTTC | CATSDYSYQETQYF
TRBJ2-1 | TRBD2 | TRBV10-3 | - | TGTGCCATCAGCGGACTAGCGGGGGGTGGTGAGCAGTTCTTC | CAISGLAGGGEQFF
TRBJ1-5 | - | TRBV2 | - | TGTGCCAGCAGTGAAATGGCGGGTAATCAGCCCCAGCATTTT | CASSEMAGNQPQHF
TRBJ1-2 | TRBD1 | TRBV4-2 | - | TGTGCCAGCACCCTAGGACAGGGGGCTAACTATGGCTACACCTTC | CASTLGQGANYGYTF
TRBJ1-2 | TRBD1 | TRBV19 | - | TGTGCCAGTACGGAGGGGGCAGCTAACTATGGCTACACCTTC | CASTEGAANYGYTF
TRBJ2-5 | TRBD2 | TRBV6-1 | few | TGTGCCAGCAGTGATATAGCGGGGAGCCAAGAGACCCAGTACTTC | CASSDIAGSQETQYF
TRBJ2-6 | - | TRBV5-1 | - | TGCGCCAGCAGCTTGGCCCCAGCTGGGGCCAACGTCCTGACTTTC | CASSLAPAGANVLTF
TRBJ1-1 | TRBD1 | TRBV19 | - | TGTGCCAGTAGTCCCGTTGACAGGGGGCCATGGACTGAAGCTTTCTTT | CASSPVDRGPWTEAFF
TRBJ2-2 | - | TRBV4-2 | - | TGTGCCAGCAGCCAAGATAGGGCGGGGGCGACCGGGGAGCTGTTTTTT | CASSQDRAGATGELFF
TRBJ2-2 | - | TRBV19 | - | TGTGCCAGTAGTATTTCCGGGGCGAACACCGGGGAGCTGTTTTTT | CASSISGANTGELFF
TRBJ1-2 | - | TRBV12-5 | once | TGTGCTAGTGGTTTATGGGCAGGGGCGGTTTATGGCTACACCTTC | CASGLWAGAVYGYTF
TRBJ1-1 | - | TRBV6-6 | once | TGTGCCAGCAGTTACCAGGGTTCTGAAGCTTTCTTT | CASSYQGSEAFF
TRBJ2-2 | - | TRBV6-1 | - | TGTGCCAGCAGTGACAGTTACACCGGGGAGCTGTTTTTT | CASSDSYTGELFF
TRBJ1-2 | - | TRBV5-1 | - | TGCGCCAGCAGCTTGGGTACAGTGAACTATGGCTACACCTTC | CASSLGTVNYGYTF
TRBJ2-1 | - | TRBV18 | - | TGTGCCAGCTCACCCACACGTTATTCCTACAATGAGCAGTTCTTC | CASSPTRYSYNEQFF
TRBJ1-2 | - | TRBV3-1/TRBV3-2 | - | TGTGCCAGCAGGCCTACCACCGGGGACTATGGCTACACCTTC | CASRPTTGDYGYTF
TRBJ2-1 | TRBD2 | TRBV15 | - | TGTGCCACCAGCGGTGAAGCCCGTGGGCTAGCGGGGTACAATGAGCAGTTCTTC | CATSGEARGLAGYNEQFF
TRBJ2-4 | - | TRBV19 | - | TGTGCCAGTAGCACCTCTTCAGGGCTGGGAAACATTCAGTACTTC | CASSTSSGLGNIQYF
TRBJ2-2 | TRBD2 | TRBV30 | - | TGTGCCTGGAGACTACTAGCGGGGGGCGGGACCGGGGAGCTGTTTTTT | CAWRLLAGGGTGELFF
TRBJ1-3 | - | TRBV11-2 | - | TGTGCCAGCAGCTTAGGGTCGACGGGTGGAAACACCATATATTTT | CASSLGSTGGNTIYF
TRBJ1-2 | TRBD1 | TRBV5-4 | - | TGTGCCAGCAGCTGGGGACAGGGCTTCAGCTATGGCTACACCTTC | CASSWGQGFSYGYTF
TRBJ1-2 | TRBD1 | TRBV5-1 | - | TGCGCCAGCAGCTTGGGGGGCGCAGGGGGCTATGGCTACACCTTC | CASSLGGAGGYGYTF
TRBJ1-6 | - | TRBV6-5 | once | TGTGCCAGCAGAGCGCCCGAGGGAACGAACTCACCCCTCCACTTT | CASRAPEGTNSPLHF
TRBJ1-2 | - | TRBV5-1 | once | TGCGCCAGCAGCTTGGATGGACTAGGAACCAACTATGGCTACACCTTC | CASSLDGLGTNYGYTF
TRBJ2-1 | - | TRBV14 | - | TGTGCCAGCAGCCAAGTGGGGGGCTCCTACAATGAGCAGTTCTTC | CASSQVGGSYNEQFF
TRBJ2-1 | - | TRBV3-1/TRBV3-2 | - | TGTGCCAGCAGCCAAGGTGGCAGGGTGTTCGGTGAGCAGTTCTTC | CASSQGGRVFGEQFF
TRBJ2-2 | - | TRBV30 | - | TGTGCCTGGAGTTTGAAGTGGGGGGGACACGGGGAGCTGTTTTTT | CAWSLKWGGHGELFF
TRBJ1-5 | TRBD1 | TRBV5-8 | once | TGTGCCAGCAACATCGGGACAGATAGCAATCAGCCCCAGCATTTT | CASNIGTDSNQPQHF
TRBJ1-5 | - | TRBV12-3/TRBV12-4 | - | TGTGCCAGCAGTTTTGGGGGCGGACAGCCCCAGCATTTT | CASSFGGGQPQHF
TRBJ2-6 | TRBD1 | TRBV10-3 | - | TGTGCCATCAGGGACAGGGGGGGCTCTGGGGCCAACGTCCTGACTTTC | CAIRDRGGSGANVLTF
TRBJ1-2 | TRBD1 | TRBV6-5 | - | TGTGCCAGCAGTTGGGGACAGGGAGGCGGCTACACCTTC | CASSWGQGGGYTF
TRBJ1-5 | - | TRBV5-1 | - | TGCGCCAGCAGCTTGGGTTCGGGGGGGCAATCGCCCCAGCATTTT | CASSLGSGGQSPQHF
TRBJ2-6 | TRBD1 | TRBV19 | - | TGTGCCACCCGGAGCCCCAACTACAGGGGAACTGGGGCCAACGTCCTGACTTTC | CATRSPNYRGTGANVLTF
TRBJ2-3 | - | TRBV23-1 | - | TGCGCCAGCAGTCGATCCGGGACACCGGAACCCACAGATACGCAGTATTTT | CASSRSGTPEPTDTQYF
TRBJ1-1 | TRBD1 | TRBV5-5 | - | TGTGCCAGCAGCTCTGGGGGCACAGGGGCATACACTGAAGCTTTCTTT | CASSSGGTGAYTEAFF
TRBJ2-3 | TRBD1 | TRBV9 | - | TGTGCCAGCAGCGCCCCGGCGGGCAGGGGGCAGGGCACAGATACGCAGTATTTT | CASSAPAGRGQGTDTQYF
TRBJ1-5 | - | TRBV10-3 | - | TGTGCCATCAGTGACCTAATTAATCAGCCCCAGCATTTT | CAISDLINQPQHF
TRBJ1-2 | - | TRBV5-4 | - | TGTGCCAGCAGCGAAGGCCCAGGACGGGGGGGATATGGCTACACCTTC | CASSEGPGRGGYGYTF
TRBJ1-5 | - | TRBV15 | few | TGTGCCACCACCCAGGGGCGGGGGAAGGCCCAGCATTTT | CATTQGRGKAQHF